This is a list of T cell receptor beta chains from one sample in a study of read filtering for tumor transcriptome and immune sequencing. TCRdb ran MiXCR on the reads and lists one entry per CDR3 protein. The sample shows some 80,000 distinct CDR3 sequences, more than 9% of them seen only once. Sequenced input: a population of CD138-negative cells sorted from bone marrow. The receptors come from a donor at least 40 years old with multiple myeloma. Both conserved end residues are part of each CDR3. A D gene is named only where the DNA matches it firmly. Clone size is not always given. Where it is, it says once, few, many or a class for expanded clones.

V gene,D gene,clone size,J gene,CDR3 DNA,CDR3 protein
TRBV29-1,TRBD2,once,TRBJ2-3,TGCAGCGTTCGGGCTAGCGGGAGGTTATCTAGCACAGATACGCAGTATTTT,CSVRASGRLSSTDTQYF
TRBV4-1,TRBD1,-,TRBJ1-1,TGCGCCAGCAGCATTCCCGGGACAGTCTACACTGAAGCTTTCTTT,CASSIPGTVYTEAFF
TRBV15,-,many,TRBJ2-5,TGTGCCACCAGCAGAGATTTTAGGGAGCAAGAGACCCAGTACTTC,CATSRDFREQETQYF
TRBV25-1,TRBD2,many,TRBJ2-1,TGTGCCAGCAGCCCCCGGGGTAGCGGGAGCTCCTACAATGAGCAGTTCTTC,CASSPRGSGSSYNEQFF
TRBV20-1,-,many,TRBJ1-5,TGCAGTGCCGAACTTCCAGGGACCCTAAATCAGCCCCAGCATTTT,CSAELPGTLNQPQHF
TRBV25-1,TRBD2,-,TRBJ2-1,TGTGCCAGCAGTACTCCGGGACTAGCGGGAGTTGGGCAGTTCTTC,CASSTPGLAGVGQFF
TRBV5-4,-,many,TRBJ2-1,TGTGCCAGCAGCTCCCCCGAGCGGGAGCAGTTCTTC,CASSSPEREQFF
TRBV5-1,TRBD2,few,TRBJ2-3,TGCGCCAGCAGCTACCCTAGCGGTACAGATACGCAGTATTTT,CASSYPSGTDTQYF
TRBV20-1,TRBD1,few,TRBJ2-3,TGCAGTGCTAGAGAATGGACAGGGGTTGGAGATACGCAGTATTTT,CSAREWTGVGDTQYF
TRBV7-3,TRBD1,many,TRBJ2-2,TGTGCCAGCAGTTACAGGGGCGGCACCGGGGAGCTGTTTTTT,CASSYRGGTGELFF
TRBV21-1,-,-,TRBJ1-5,TGTGCCAGCGGCAAAGGTCGGGGAGATAGCAATCAGCCCCAGCATTTT,CASGKGRGDSNQPQHF
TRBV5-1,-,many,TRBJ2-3,TGCGCCAGCAGCAATACAGGGAGCACAGATACGCAGTATTTT,CASSNTGSTDTQYF
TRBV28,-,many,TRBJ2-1,TGTGCCAGCAGTTTTGCTAACCCAATGCTGCAGTTCTTC,CASSFANPMLQFF
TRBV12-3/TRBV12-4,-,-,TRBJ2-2,TGTGCCAGCAGCCCACAGGAAAACACCGGGGAGCTGTTTTTT,CASSPQENTGELFF
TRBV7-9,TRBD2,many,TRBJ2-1,TGTGCCAGCAGCTGGGCGGGAGACGAGCAGTTCTTC,CASSWAGDEQFF
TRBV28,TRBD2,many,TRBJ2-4,TGTGCCAGCAGTTTCTGGGGTAGCGGGAAGGCCAAAAACATTCAGTACTTC,CASSFWGSGKAKNIQYF
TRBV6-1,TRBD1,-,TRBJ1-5,TGTGCCAGCACCTGGACAGGGGATAGCAATCAGCCCCAGCATTTT,CASTWTGDSNQPQHF
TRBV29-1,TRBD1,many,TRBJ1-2,TGCAGCGTGAGAGACAGGGGAGGGGGCTACACCTTC,CSVRDRGGGYTF
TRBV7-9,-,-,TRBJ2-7,TGTGCCAGCAGTCGGGACCTCAGAAGCCTTCGTTACGAGCAGTACTTC,CASSRDLRSLRYEQYF
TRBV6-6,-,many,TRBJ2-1,TGTGCCAGCAGTTACTCGAATTCGGACAATGAGCAGTTCTTC,CASSYSNSDNEQFF
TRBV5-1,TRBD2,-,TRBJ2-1,TGCGCCAGCAGTTCGACTAGCGGGCAGTACAATGAGCAGTTCTTC,CASSSTSGQYNEQFF
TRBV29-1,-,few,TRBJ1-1,TGCAGCGTCCTTGGGTTGAGGACTGAAGCTTTCTTT,CSVLGLRTEAFF
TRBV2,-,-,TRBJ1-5,TGTGCCAGCAGTGATGCCAAGGGAGCTCAGCCCCAGCATTTT,CASSDAKGAQPQHF
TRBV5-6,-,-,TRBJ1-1,TGTGCCAGCAGCATACGAACAGGGAACACTGAAGCTTTCTTT,CASSIRTGNTEAFF
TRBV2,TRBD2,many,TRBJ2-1,TGTGCCAGCACCCGACTAGCGGGAGGGCATTTGAATGAGCAGTTCTTC,CASTRLAGGHLNEQFF